The T cell receptor beta chain under discussion was sequenced for a study of Ad26.COV2.S vaccination and SARS-CoV-2 variants. Study findings and constraints: Possible underestimation of total T cell responses by the TCR breadth and depth analyses was noted. In vaccinated individuals, spike-specific CD8+ and CD4+ T cell responses reportedly displayed substantial breadth.

Documented treatment: around 19 received Ad26.COV2.S at low or high dose, single or two shots; roughly 5 received placebo; per-sample allocation not given. Day 63 after the first vaccine or placebo injection was the time point for sampling. Donor was an adult aged 18-55 years in Boston. There are 12 residues in the CDR3. Germline V CDR1 and CDR2: SGHTA, FQGNSA. V was shortened by 5 bases and J by 2 bases, with 7 bases between the two germline ends. Remarks on this clone: Its antigen is still unknown.

Generated by immunoSEQ multiplex PCR, the TCRdb table keeps only in-frame clones and is missing some. The sample has hundreds of thousands of clones; 88% are singletons. V and J are TRBV7-2 and TRBJ2-7; possibly TRBD1 or TRBD2 for D (5 bases each). The material sequenced was peripheral blood, taken in a trial of Ad26.COV2.S vaccine versus placebo. The TCR comes from a person aged 18-65 years who received the Ad26.COV2.S COVID-19 vaccine or a placebo. The CDR3 loop reads CASSPGPYEQYF. Here the CDR3 DNA reads TGTGCCAGCAGCCCGGGGCCCTACGAGCAGTACTTC.